The subject of this entry is one T cell receptor beta chain. What it recognizes is unknown. In the naive CD8 group, cells lacked CD45RO and were positively selected for CCR7, so terminally differentiated effector memory CD45RA+ cells were left out. The data stem from a study of shared clonotypes between healthy human individuals. Overall study: Researchers drew samples from two women and a few men aged 18 to 49. Per donor, CD8 memory used one plate, CD8 naive used two, CD4 memory used three and CD4 naive used three. Study-wide points: Rarefaction showed sorted-subset sequencing was incomplete despite large depth.

Germline V gene data show CDR1 as LNHNV and CDR2 as YYDKDF (reference sequence). Between the trimmed V and J ends, which lost 0 bases and 2 bases, there was a span of 10 bases. The CDR3 totals 15 residues. Sequenced by immunoSEQ multiplex PCR; TCRdb stores in-frame clones only, minus some. The sample holds roughly 2.1 million clones, 85% to 95% seen once. Material: naive CD8+ T cells from PBMCs. The rearrangement uses TRBV15 and TRBJ2-5; possible D gene TRBD1, 5 bases. The clonotype comes from a man between 18 and 29 years old in good health. Some clones in this sample may be carry-over from other donors' samples. The CDR3 protein is CATSRERTRQETQYF. CDR3 DNA: TGTGCCACCAGCAGAGAAAGGACAAGACAAGAGACCCAGTACTTC.